This TCR beta chain derives from a study of T cell responses to AZD1222 COVID-19 vaccine. About the research overall: Researchers grouped second doses given at about 4 or about 12 weeks into one pool. General study points: Baseline antibody screening turned up just six or seven seropositive AZD1222 recipients. Two AZD1222 administrations were followed by greater Spike-specific TCR breadth and depth. The donors showed a predominance of white British ancestry and of females, with possible underestimation of clonal diversity.

TCRdb keeps only in-frame clones here, not all; method: immunoSEQ multiplex PCR. The sample has about 140,000 clones, 92% seen once. On this clone itself: Its cognate antigen is unknown.

The length of the CDR3 is 14 residues. Germline V gene lookup returns CDR1 SNHLY and CDR2 FYNNEI. The trim removed 7 bases at V and 3 bases at J, leaving 8 bases unmatched. The clonotype originates from an adult in good health. The source was peripheral blood, collected on day 0 of AZD1222 vaccination. V and J are TRBV2 and TRBJ2-7, with TRBD2 identical over 8 bases. CDR3 DNA sequence: TGTGCCAGCATCGAACGGGCGGGGGGCTACGAGCAGTACTTC. It specifies CASIERAGGYEQYF.